This entry lists 7 T cell receptor beta chains sequenced from one sample in a study of blood T cell repertoires in COVID-19. The table came from immunoSEQ multiplex PCR; TCRdb's copy has only in-frame clones and leaves some out. The sample shows just over 250,000 clones, approximately 90% of them seen only once. The sequenced sample consisted of peripheral blood. The receptors were gathered from a man aged 55 to 69 who had recovered from COVID-19.

The chain has TRBV7-7 and TRBJ2-5; 7 bases line up with TRBD1. V was clipped by 5 bases and J by 2 bases; unmatched bases: 5. Per the germline V gene, CDR1 is SSHAT and CDR2 is FNYEAQ (reference sequence). The CDR3 totals 14 residues. CDR3 in DNA: TGTGCCAGCAGCCCTACAGGGGTTCAAGAGACCCAGTACTTC. It specifies CASSPTGVQETQYF.

The chain couples TRBV6-5 to TRBJ2-1; D unclear. Germline V gene data show CDR1 as MNHEY and CDR2 as SVGAGI. The CDR3 runs to 15 residues. Trimming stripped 2 bases from V and 4 bases from J, with 12 bases between. Written as DNA, the CDR3 is TGTGCCAGCAGTTACGTCGACCCGACATACAATGAGCAGTTCTTC. It encodes CASSYVDPTYNEQFF.

As for this clone: Other DNA sequences of this sample code for an identical CDR3. V is TRBV6-5 and J is TRBJ2-1, with 8 positions matching TRBD1. J was trimmed by 2 bases and V by 6 bases; bases with no gene match: 6. Per the germline V gene, CDR1 is MNHEY and CDR2 is SVGAGI. CDR3 length: 15 amino acids. The CDR3 sequence is CASRLGQGPYNEQFF. The CDR3 coding sequence is TGTGCCAGCAGGCTAGGACAGGGACCCTACAATGAGCAGTTCTTC.

The V and J genes are TRBV7-2 and TRBJ2-1; TRBD2 aligns across 13 bases. Germline CDR1 is SGHTA and CDR2 is FQGNSA. V lost 4 bases to trimming and J lost 7 bases; unmatched junction nucleotides: 4. CDR3 size: 15 residues. CDR3 sequence (DNA): TGTGCCAGCAGCTCAAGGACTAGCGGGGGAAATGAGCAGTTCTTC. Residues: CASSSRTSGGNEQFF.

The chain joins TRBV3-1 (or the pseudogene TRBV3-2) to TRBJ2-2; 9 bases are shared with TRBD2. The CDR3 runs to 16 residues. With 1 base clipped from V and 4 bases from J, the junction kept 4 bases outside the gene matches. Germline lookup yields CDR1 LGHDT and CDR2 YNNKEL (reference sequence). CDR3 region: CASSQGTSGFTGELFF. The CDR3 nucleotides read TGTGCCAGCAGCCAAGGAACTAGCGGGTTCACCGGGGAGCTGTTTTTT.

J is TRBJ2-1 and V is TRBV30, with 9 bases lining up with TRBD2. V was pared by 1 base and J by 16 bases, with 11 bases of the junction left unmatched. CDR1 and CDR2 from the germline V gene are GTSNPN and SVGIG (reference sequence). The CDR3 has 13 residues. The CDR3 protein is CAWSDRASGERFF. In DNA form, the CDR3 reads TGTGCCTGGAGTGACAGGGCTAGCGGGGAACGTTTCTTC.

The table lists this clone with a count of one. The chain is built from TRBV4-2 and TRBJ1-2, with a tentative D call TRBD1 (5 bases). Looked up from germline, CDR1 is LGHNA and CDR2 is YNFKEQ. Trimming took off 0 bases at V and 4 bases at J, with 12 bases between the two ends. The CDR3 has 15 amino acids. The CDR3 spells CASSQEGRSAYGYTF. For the CDR3, the DNA is TGTGCCAGCAGCCAAGAGGGGCGGAGCGCCTATGGCTACACCTTC.